These 8 T cell receptor beta chains originate from one sample sequenced in a study of identical twins. MiXCR was run by TCRdb on the 5' RACE reads, yielding one entry per CDR3 protein. The sample includes about 530,000 distinct CDR3 sequences, approximately 20% of them seen just once. This sample was also put to use in a study of yellow fever vaccine responses in identical twins.

Sequencing input: CD4+ T cells sorted from blood. The receptor source for this set is a woman between 18 and 29 years old in good health.

The V call is TRBV29-1, the J call TRBJ2-7; 7 nucleotides line up with TRBD1. This CDR3 is 12 amino acids long. V lost 7 bases, J lost 2 bases, and 5 bases stayed unmatched. Germline-derived CDR1 and CDR2 are SQVTM and ANQGSEA. In DNA form, the CDR3 reads TGCAGCGGACAGGGTTCGACCTACGAGCAGTACTTC. Protein: CSGQGSTYEQYF.

The rearrangement links TRBV24-1 to TRBJ2-2, with D maybe TRBD2 (6 bases). CDR3 length: 14 residues. The V end was cut by 8 bases, the J end by 5 bases, with 14 bases between. In germline, CDR1 is KGHDR, CDR2 SFDVKD. The CDR3 region has the DNA TGTGCCACCAACGCCAGGGCGGGAACCGGGGAGCTGTTTTTT. Translation gives CATNARAGTGELFF.

The chain joins TRBV5-1 to TRBJ1-6; unclear D gene. CDR1 is SGHRS, CDR2 YFSETQ, per germline. The V end was cut by 0 bases, the J end by 8 bases, with 9 bases between. The CDR3 is made up of 14 amino acids. In DNA, the CDR3 is TGCGCCAGCAGCTTGGGCCAGTGGGATTCACCCCTCCACTTT. The encoded protein is CASSLGQWDSPLHF.

The chain has TRBV27 and TRBJ1-2, with 7 bases that match TRBD1. This CDR3 is 15 amino acids long. Germline CDR1 reads MNHEY; CDR2 reads SMNVEV (reference sequence). Trimming cost V 2 bases and J 1 base; bases outside gene matches: 4. The CDR3 here is CASSLKGGGNYGYTF. CDR3 in DNA: TGTGCCAGCAGTTTAAAAGGGGGCGGTAACTATGGCTACACCTTC.

In this sample, this clonotype turned up a few times. J is TRBJ1-2 and V is TRBV12-3 or TRBV12-4, with D hard to call. The CDR3 totals 15 residues. V gave up 4 bases and J gave up 4 bases, with 16 bases separating them. CDR3 in amino acids: CASSSRYTNLYGYTF. The CDR3 nucleotides are TGTGCCAGCAGTTCCCGCTACACGAACCTCTATGGCTACACCTTC.

CDR3 residues: CASSPTGQGLYNEQFF. CDR3 DNA sequence: TGTGCCAGCAGCCCGACAGGACAGGGCCTGTACAATGAGCAGTTCTTC. This chain connects TRBV7-3 to TRBJ2-1; 8 positions agree with TRBD1. The CDR3 runs to 16 residues. With V trimmed by 5 bases and J by 4 bases, 10 bases remained unmatched. CDR1 is SGHTA and CDR2 is FQGTGA in the germline V gene.

A few counts support this clonotype. The rearrangement links TRBV24-1 to TRBJ2-5; possibly TRBD2 for D (5 bases). The CDR3 has 17 residues. Trimming took 1 base from V and 3 from J, leaving 17 bases between them. Germline V gene sequence: CDR1 KGHDR, CDR2 SFDVKD. CDR3: CATSDFGISPREETQYF. The CDR3 DNA reads as TGTGCCACCAGTGATTTTGGGATAAGCCCGAGGGAAGAGACCCAGTACTTC.

J is TRBJ1-2 and V is TRBV20-1, with D perhaps TRBD1 (5 bases). The CDR3 sequence is 15 residues long. Germline CDR1 and CDR2: DFQATT and SNEGSKA (reference sequence). V was clipped by 3 bases and J by 8 bases, with 22 bases between them. As DNA, the CDR3 is TGCAGTGCTAGGAACCCTGACAGAGCCTCTATGGGCTACACCTTC. This codes for CSARNPDRASMGYTF.